What follows are 21 T cell receptor beta chains derived from one specimen sequenced in a study of blood T cell repertoires in COVID-19. Data came from immunoSEQ multiplex PCR; TCRdb stores just in-frame clones and leaves some out. This sample has under 200,000 clones, with roughly nine tenths found just once. The sample was peripheral blood. Receptor source: a man between 45 and 60 years old with acute or convalescent COVID-19.

V usage is TRBV11-2 and J usage is TRBJ2-6; no clear D gene. The V gene's germline CDR1 is SGHAT and CDR2 FQNNGV. Trimming took off 1 base at V and 3 bases at J, with 7 bases between the two ends. The CDR3 is made up of 15 amino acids. The CDR3 protein is CASSLVFSGANVLTF. The CDR3 nucleotides are TGTGCCAGCAGCTTAGTGTTTAGTGGGGCCAACGTCCTGACTTTC.

The chain links TRBV28 to TRBJ2-1; TRBD1 matches at 10 bases. The CDR3 is 16 amino acids. CDR1 is MDHEN and CDR2 is SYDVKM in the germline V gene. Trimming took 5 bases from V and 7 from J; bases not matched to a gene: 11. Here the CDR3 DNA reads TGTGCCAGCAGTCCCCCCTGGGACAGGGGCCGTAATGAGCAGTTCTTC. Protein: CASSPPWDRGRNEQFF. Drawing the rest from reference TRBV28 and TRBJ2-1, the complete variable domain is DVKVTQSSRYLVKRTGEKVFLECVQDMDHENMFWYRQDPGLGLRLIYFSYDVKMKEKGDIPEGYSVSREKKERFSLILESASTNQTSMYLCASSPPWDRGRNEQFFGPGTRLTVL.

Turning to this clone: Other DNA sequences in the sample encode the same CDR3. The chain is built from TRBV9 and TRBJ2-3, with TRBD1 as a possible D gene (6 bases). The CDR3 totals 16 residues. The germline CDR1 and CDR2 sequences are SGDLS and YYNGEE. Trimming took off 0 bases at V and 0 bases at J, with 11 bases between the two ends. The CDR3 spells CASSVGRGSSTDTQYF. The CDR3 coding sequence is TGTGCCAGCAGCGTAGGTAGGGGGTCTAGCACAGATACGCAGTATTTT.

The V call is TRBV6-4, the J call TRBJ2-1; 8 bases agree with TRBD1. The germline CDR1 and CDR2 sequences are MRHNA and SNTAGT. The CDR3 runs to 15 residues. V shed 6 bases, J shed 1 base, and the junction held 5 bases outside the gene matches. CDR3 coding DNA: TGTGCCAGCAGCCCCGGGACAGGTTCCTACAATGAGCAGTTCTTC. As protein: CASSPGTGSYNEQFF.

The rearrangement uses TRBV6-2 or TRBV6-3 and TRBJ1-6; 10 bases align to TRBD1. Germline V gene sequence: CDR1 MNHEY, CDR2 SVGEGT. This CDR3 contains 17 residues. V gave up 6 bases and J gave up 10 bases; unmatched junction bases: 15. In nucleotides, the CDR3 is TGTGCCAGCAGCCGGTCGTCGACAGGGGGCGAAGGATCACCCCTCCACTTT. Translation: CASSRSSTGGEGSPLHF.

This clone was counted a single time. The J gene is TRBJ2-5, the V gene TRBV6-2 or TRBV6-3; 9 bases map to TRBD1. Germline trimming cut 2 bases from V and 1 base from J; bases unmatched to any gene: 2. The CDR3 loop spans 15 amino acids. Germline CDR1 and CDR2: MNHEY and SVGEGT. DNA for the CDR3: TGTGCCAGCAGTTACCGGGACAGGGTCCAAGAGACCCAGTACTTC. As protein: CASSYRDRVQETQYF.

The V gene is TRBV18, the J gene TRBJ2-1, with 9 nucleotides matching TRBD2. The V gene end was trimmed by 6 bases and the J gene end by 6 bases; junction bases not matched to a gene: 12. Germline-derived CDR1 and CDR2 are KGHSH and LQKENI. This CDR3 has 16 amino acids. CDR3 in DNA: TGTGCCAGCTCCCCTCCCCCAGCGGGAGGCTCCAATGAGCAGTTCTTC. The encoded protein is CASSPPPAGGSNEQFF. Filled out from reference TRBV18 and TRBJ2-1, the complete variable domain reads NAGVMQNPRHLVRRRGQEARLRCSPMKGHSHVYWYRQLPEEGLKFMVYLQKENIIDESGMPKERFSAEFPKEGPSILRIQQVVRGDSAAYFCASSPPPAGGSNEQFFGPGTRLTVL.

This chain links TRBV3-1 (or the pseudogene TRBV3-2) with TRBJ1-2; 7 nucleotides agree with TRBD1. The germline V gene encodes CDR1 LGHDT and CDR2 YNNKEL (reference sequence). Trimming removed 3 bases from V and 7 bases from J; junction bases left unmatched: 5. The CDR3 has 13 amino acids. Here the CDR3 DNA reads TGTGCCAGCAGCCACGCACGACAGGGTGGCTACACCTTC. This sequence encodes CASSHARQGGYTF.

This chain connects TRBV18 to TRBJ2-1; D possibly corresponds to TRBD2 (6 bases). Germline-derived CDR1 and CDR2 are KGHSH and LQKENI. CDR3 size: 16 residues. With 3 bases removed from V and 0 bases from J, the gap between germline ends came to 12 bases. The DNA for the CDR3 is TGTGCCAGCTCACCCGATAGCGGAGTCTCCTACAATGAGCAGTTCTTC. Translation: CASSPDSGVSYNEQFF.

The genes are TRBV5-6 and TRBJ2-4; D possibly corresponds to TRBD2 (7 bases). The CDR3 sequence is 13 residues long. V shed 3 bases and J shed 14 bases, with 18 bases lying between them. Germline V gives CDR1 SGHDT, CDR2 YYEEEE. The CDR3 loop reads CASSSTWGGGKYF. The CDR3 DNA reads TGTGCCAGCAGCTCAACTTGGGGAGGGGGAAAGTACTTC.

The chain joins TRBV2 to TRBJ2-1; TRBD1 aligns across 7 bases. The CDR3 spans 15 residues. The germline V gene has CDR1 SNHLY and CDR2 FYNNEI. The J segment lost 8 bases and the V segment lost 2 bases, leaving 9 bases of the junction unmatched. The CDR3 here is CASSETPTGSHEQFF. CDR3 coding DNA: TGTGCCAGCAGTGAAACGCCGACAGGGTCCCATGAGCAGTTCTTC. The complete variable domain, with remaining parts taken from reference TRBV2 and TRBJ2-1, reads EPEVTQTPSHQVTQMGQEVILRCVPISNHLYFYWYRQILGQKVEFLVSFYNNEISEKSEIFDDQFSVERPDGSNFTLKIRSTKLEDSAMYFCASSETPTGSHEQFFGPGTRLTVL.

V is TRBV5-4 and J is TRBJ2-7; D may be TRBD1 (5 bases). The CDR3 has 13 amino acids. Germline V gene lookup returns CDR1 SGHNT and CDR2 YYREEE (reference sequence). The V end lost 0 bases, the J end lost 6 bases, and 10 bases lay between the germline ends. Here the CDR3 reads CASSLGGALEQYF. DNA of the CDR3: TGTGCCAGCAGCTTGGGTGGGGCTCTCGAGCAGTACTTC.

The chain couples TRBV7-9 to TRBJ1-5; tentatively, D is TRBD1 (6 bases). The CDR3 runs to 15 residues. Trimming took off 1 base at V and 7 bases at J, with 14 bases between the two ends. Per the germline V gene, CDR1 is SEHNR and CDR2 is FQNEAQ (reference sequence). The CDR3 here is CASSLDPGDGQPQHF. DNA for the CDR3: TGTGCCAGCAGCTTAGACCCAGGGGACGGACAGCCCCAGCATTTT. The variable domain in full, with the rest retrieved from reference TRBV7-9 and TRBJ1-5, is DTGVSQNPRHKITKRGQNVTFRCDPISEHNRLYWYRQTLGQGPEFLTYFQNEAQLEKSRLLSDRFSAERPKGSFSTLEIQRTEQGDSAMYLCASSLDPGDGQPQHFGDGTRLSIL.

This chain links TRBV28 with TRBJ1-5, with TRBD1 identical over 7 bases. J gave up 5 bases and V 5 bases, and 12 bases lay outside the gene matches. The CDR3 runs to 16 residues. CDR1 is MDHEN and CDR2 is SYDVKM in the germline V gene. The CDR3 sequence is CASSTQTGPMYQPQHF. The CDR3 DNA sequence: TGTGCCAGCAGTACTCAGACAGGGCCCATGTATCAGCCCCAGCATTTT.

The chain recombines TRBV27 with TRBJ2-3; 7 bases line up with TRBD2. J gave up 4 bases and V 5 bases, and 9 bases lay outside the gene matches. Germline CDR1 reads MNHEY; CDR2 reads SMNVEV (reference sequence). There are 15 residues in the CDR3. The DNA for the CDR3 is TGTGCCAGCAGTGGACTAGAAACGGGCGCAGATACGCAGTATTTT. It specifies CASSGLETGADTQYF.

The chain uses TRBV7-2 and TRBJ1-3, with a weak D call TRBD1 (5 bases). In germline, CDR1 is SGHTA, CDR2 FQGNSA. This CDR3 has 16 amino acids. V was shortened by 8 bases and J by 0 bases, with 17 bases between the two germline ends. Written as DNA, the CDR3 is TGTGCCAGCGGGAAACAGGTCCTATCCTCTGGAAACACCATATATTTT. Translated, it gives CASGKQVLSSGNTIYF.

The chain carries TRBV6-5 and TRBJ1-1; TRBD1 agrees at 7 bases. The CDR3 is 16 amino acids. Trimming cost V 2 bases and J 10 bases; bases outside gene matches: 16. CDR1 and CDR2 from the germline V gene are MNHEY and SVGAGI. This CDR3 reads CASSYDVTGATSLAFF. The CDR3, as DNA: TGTGCCAGCAGTTACGACGTAACAGGGGCTACCTCCTTAGCTTTCTTT.

The chain has TRBV19 and TRBJ2-2, with D perhaps matching TRBD1 (7 bases). Germline CDR1 and CDR2: LNHDA and SQIVND (reference sequence). The CDR3 runs to 14 residues. Deletions cut 8 bases from V and 4 bases from J, with 14 bases between. The CDR3 is CASPSQGGTGELFF. The DNA for the CDR3 is TGTGCCAGTCCCTCCCAGGGGGGCACCGGGGAGCTGTTTTTT. Variable domain in full (rest from reference TRBV19 and TRBJ2-2): DGGITQSPKYLFRKEGQNVTLSCEQNLNHDAMYWYRQDPGQGLRLIYYSQIVNDFQKGDIAEGYSVSREKKESFPLTVTSAQKNPTAFYLCASPSQGGTGELFFGEGSRLTVL.

The V gene is TRBV18, the J gene TRBJ1-1, with D uncertain. V dropped 2 bases and J dropped 8 bases, with 12 bases sitting between them. Germline CDR1 and CDR2: KGHSH and LQKENI. The CDR3 length is 13 residues. The CDR3 loop reads CASSPITAGEAFF. CDR3 in DNA: TGTGCCAGCTCACCAATAACAGCCGGAGAAGCTTTCTTT.

This chain uses TRBV6-2 or TRBV6-3 with TRBJ2-7, with 7 bases identical to TRBD1. V lost 5 bases, J lost 2 bases, and 9 bases stayed unmatched. This CDR3 region has 15 residues. The germline gives CDR1 MNHEY, CDR2 SVGEGT. CDR3 coding DNA: TGTGCCAGCAGTGATCCGGGACAGTCAGCCTACGAGCAGTACGTC. Its protein product is CASSDPGQSAYEQYV.

V usage is TRBV9 and J usage is TRBJ1-1, with D possibly matching TRBD1 (5 bases). There are 13 residues in the CDR3. Germline V CDR1 and CDR2: SGDLS, YYNGEE. Between the trimmed V and J ends, which lost 3 bases and 6 bases, there was a span of 12 bases. The CDR3 protein is CASSGPGIAEAFF. The CDR3, as DNA: TGTGCCAGCAGCGGCCCAGGGATCGCTGAAGCTTTCTTT.